This T cell receptor (beta chain) was documented in a study of CD8 T cells in ankylosing spondylitis. TCRdb redid the calling of the 5' RACE reads with MiXCR, one entry per CDR3 protein. The sample has around 130,000 distinct CDR3 sequences; 7% are singletons. This clonotype was seen many times. Its target is not known. The CDR3 is made up of 14 amino acids. Trimming took 5 bases from V and 1 from J, leaving 11 bases between them. The germline gives CDR1 MNHNS, CDR2 SASEGT. Whole-study findings and limits: Some motif variants had been reported before (in reactive arthritis synovial fluid and blood). What seemed typical of ankylosing spondylitis blood was a TCR beta motif built from 8 or 9 highly homologous variants. Disease-linked clones were reportedly significantly enriched in matched ankylosing spondylitis synovial fluid. Peripheral blood held disease-linked clones only at relatively low frequency, and these were CD8+.

The sequence came from a male donor with ankylosing spondylitis or in good health (not recorded which). Input material: blood, either unsorted or a sorted T cell fraction (not recorded which). The rearrangement uses TRBV6-1 and TRBJ1-1; D gene unclear. The CDR3 loop reads CASSQQYGNTEAFF. DNA for the CDR3: TGTGCCAGCAGTCAGCAATACGGGAACACTGAAGCTTTCTTT.